Below, 4 T cell receptor beta chains from the same sample are listed, as sequenced in a study of blood T cell repertoires in COVID-19 (dated by TCRdb to 2020 to 2022). Preparation of the library involved the immunoSEQ multiplex PCR assay. In its TCRdb copy, this immuneACCESS table keeps in-frame sequences only and misses some clones. Where compared with another copy, unresolved V genes explain less than half of these, and the others have no known cause. The sample profile shows about 350,000 clones; roughly nine tenths of them were found once. Roughly 3.9% of the sample is held by the ten biggest clonotypes. Sequencing was done on a sample of peripheral blood. The receptors originated from a woman aged 55-69 years with COVID-19, enrolled during active disease.

This clone was found once. The chain combines TRBV6-4 with TRBJ2-5; D unclear. With 4 bases removed from V and 4 bases from J, the gap between germline ends came to 10 bases. The CDR3 is made up of 13 amino acids. CDR1 is MRHNA and CDR2 is SNTAGT in the germline V gene. CDR3 region: CASSARLGETQYF. CDR3 nucleotide sequence: TGTGCCAGCAGTGCCCGACTCGGAGAGACCCAGTACTTC.

V gene TRBV7-3 combines with J gene TRBJ2-3, with TRBD2 matching over 10 bases. Germline V gene sequence: CDR1 SGHTA, CDR2 FQGTGA. The CDR3 loop spans 16 amino acids. After removal of 5 bases from V and 1 base from J, the junction contained 6 bases not matched to a gene. The CDR3 region has the DNA TGTGCCAGCAGCCATAGCGGGGGGCCGGGCACAGATACGCAGTATTTT. As protein: CASSHSGGPGTDTQYF. Complete variable domain (other parts from reference TRBV7-3 and TRBJ2-3): GAGVSQTPSNKVTEKGKYVELRCDPISGHTALYWYRQSLGQGPEFLIYFQGTGAADDSGLPNDRFFAVRPEGSVSTLKIQRTERGDSAVYLCASSHSGGPGTDTQYFGPGTRLTVL.

This clone was picked up a small number of times. The chain recombines TRBV9 with TRBJ2-7; TRBD1 might be the D (6 bases). There are 12 residues in the CDR3. V shed 3 bases and J shed 4 bases, with 8 bases lying between them. CDR1 is SGDLS, CDR2 YYNGEE, per germline. The chain's CDR3 is CASSGTGYEQYF. The CDR3 DNA sequence: TGTGCCAGCAGCGGAACAGGGTACGAGCAGTACTTC.

The rearrangement joins TRBV7-8 to TRBJ1-1; D not resolved. The CDR3 runs 14 residues. CDR1 is SGHVS, CDR2 FQNEAQ, per germline. V was clipped by 8 bases and J by 0 bases, with 13 bases between them. DNA for the CDR3: TGTGCCAGCGCACGCGGGAGTATGAACACTGAAGCTTTCTTT. Its translation is CASARGSMNTEAFF.